Listed below are T cell receptor beta chains from one sample, sequenced in a study of blood T cell repertoires in COVID-19. Assay used: immunoSEQ multiplex PCR; TCRdb lists only in-frame clones, some missing. The repertoire includes about 120,000 clones, roughly 84% of them detected once, and roughly 3.9% sits in the top ten. The sequenced sample consisted of PBMCs or T cells enriched from blood (not recorded which). These receptors were obtained from a woman aged 25 to 39 who had recovered from COVID-19. The CDR3 runs from the conserved cysteine through the conserved F or W. D genes are given only for firm matches. For some rows the clone size is stated as once, few or many, or as a class when expanded; others skip it.

j_call clone_size v_call d_call cdr3_aa cdr3_nt
TRBJ2-7 NA TRBV5-1 NA CASGQPRGSGSYEQYF TGCGCCAGCGGACAACCCCGAGGAAGCGGGTCCTACGAGCAGTACTTC
TRBJ2-7 NA TRBV18 TRBD2 CASSPGLAGAAFYEQYF TGTGCCAGCTCACCGGGACTAGCGGGAGCTGCGTTCTACGAGCAGTACTTC
TRBJ2-5 NA TRBV29-1 NA CSALQGRETQYF TGCAGCGCTTTACAGGGTCGAGAGACCCAGTACTTC
TRBJ2-7 NA TRBV28 TRBD1 CASSSPGQGGTYEQYF TGTGCCAGCAGTTCACCGGGACAGGGGGGTACCTACGAGCAGTACTTC
TRBJ2-7 once TRBV5-1 TRBD2 CASSREGSDRYEQYF TGCGCCAGCAGCCGGGAGGGAAGCGACCGCTACGAGCAGTACTTC
TRBJ2-7 NA TRBV12-2 NA CASRPQREIHEQYF TGTGCAAGTCGCCCCCAGCGGGAGATCCACGAGCAGTACTTC
TRBJ2-1 few TRBV14 NA CASSQGLLYNEQFF TGTGCCAGCAGCCAAGGACTCCTCTACAATGAGCAGTTCTTC
TRBJ2-1 few TRBV18 TRBD1 CASSPGTGYNEQFF TGTGCCAGCTCCCCCGGGACAGGCTACAATGAGCAGTTCTTC
TRBJ1-5 once TRBV19 TRBD1 CASSTGDSANQPQHF TGTGCCAGTAGTACGGGGGACAGTGCCAATCAGCCCCAGCATTTT
TRBJ2-7 NA TRBV28 NA CASSSTGQFSYEQYF TGTGCCAGCAGTTCTACGGGACAATTCTCCTACGAGCAGTACTTC
TRBJ2-7 NA TRBV2 NA CASSEGWRTYEQYF TGTGCCAGCAGTGAGGGGTGGAGGACCTACGAGCAGTACTTC
TRBJ1-4 once TRBV7-2 TRBD1 CASSLFAGGVEKLFF TGTGCCAGCAGCTTGTTTGCAGGGGGCGTTGAAAAACTGTTTTTT
TRBJ2-7 few TRBV6-5 NA CASSYSRSGAYEQYF TGTGCCAGCAGTTACTCCAGGTCGGGGGCCTACGAGCAGTACTTC
TRBJ1-3 NA TRBV5-1 NA CASKQGSAGNTIYF TGCGCCAGCAAACAGGGCAGTGCTGGAAACACCATATATTTT
TRBJ1-5 NA TRBV18 NA CASSPSARGVSNQPQHF TGTGCCAGCTCTCCCTCCGCCCGGGGAGTGAGCAATCAGCCCCAGCATTTT
TRBJ1-2 NA TRBV4-1 TRBD1 CASSQGGQGDYGYTF TGCGCCAGCAGCCAAGGGGGACAGGGTGACTATGGCTACACCTTC
TRBJ2-5 NA TRBV6-5 TRBD1 CASSYFRGETQYF TGTGCCAGCAGTTACTTCAGGGGGGAGACCCAGTACTTC
TRBJ1-6 NA TRBV27 NA CASSYGNSPLHF TGTGCCAGCAGCTACGGTAATTCACCCCTCCACTTT
TRBJ2-1 NA TRBV7-2 NA CASLGGEGLANEQFF TGTGCCAGCCTAGGGGGGGAGGGGTTGGCGAATGAGCAGTTCTTC
TRBJ2-1 NA TRBV5-6 NA CASSPSLNEQFF TGTGCCAGCAGCCCGAGCCTCAATGAGCAGTTCTTC
TRBJ2-6 NA TRBV5-4 NA CASSFALTASGANVLTF TGTGCCAGCAGCTTCGCCCTGACAGCCTCTGGGGCCAACGTCCTGACTTTC
TRBJ2-2 NA TRBV6-5 TRBD2 CATSPAGDTGELFF TGTGCCACCTCTCCAGCGGGAGACACCGGGGAGCTGTTTTTT
TRBJ1-2 NA TRBV10-3 TRBD1 CAISGTGDYGYTF TGTGCCATCAGTGGGACAGGGGACTATGGCTACACCTTC
TRBJ2-7 few TRBV2 TRBD2 CASSEWAAGGGEQYF TGTGCCAGCAGTGAGTGGGCAGCGGGAGGGGGTGAGCAGTACTTC
TRBJ2-3 once TRBV21-1 NA CASSKGLPIPSTDTQYF TGTGCCAGCAGCAAGGGACTACCTATACCTAGCACAGATACGCAGTATTTT
TRBJ1-1 NA TRBV5-1 TRBD1 CASSPGTGGFNTEAFF TGCGCCAGCAGTCCGGGGACAGGGGGCTTTAACACTGAAGCTTTCTTT
TRBJ2-7 NA TRBV28 TRBD2 CASTPTFGRTAEQYF TGTGCCAGCACCCCCACGTTCGGGAGGACCGCCGAGCAGTACTTC
TRBJ2-7 NA TRBV7-9 NA CASSPWGEPEQYF TGTGCCAGCAGCCCTTGGGGGGAGCCCGAGCAGTACTTC
TRBJ2-7 NA TRBV5-1 NA CASSGQSDKAGYEQYF TGCGCCAGCAGTGGACAGTCTGATAAGGCGGGCTACGAGCAGTACTTC
TRBJ1-2 NA TRBV14 NA CASSQNRNYGYTF TGTGCCAGCAGCCAAAACAGGAACTATGGCTACACCTTC
TRBJ1-1 NA TRBV5-1 NA CASSLGGNLNTEAFF TGCGCCAGCAGCTTGGGAGGGAACCTGAACACTGAAGCTTTCTTT
TRBJ1-5 once TRBV19 NA CASSTGISNQPQHF TGTGCCAGTAGTACAGGGATTAGCAATCAGCCCCAGCATTTT
TRBJ1-2 NA TRBV5-6 TRBD1 CASSPGQGFYGYTF TGTGCCAGCAGCCCGGGACAGGGGTTCTATGGCTACACCTTC
TRBJ2-2 NA TRBV27 TRBD1 CATSGTGLGLAGELFF TGTGCCACCAGTGGGACAGGGTTGGGATTGGCCGGGGAGCTGTTTTTT
TRBJ2-7 NA TRBV7-9 NA CASSSMWHQDEQYF TGTGCCAGCAGCTCCATGTGGCACCAGGACGAGCAGTACTTC
TRBJ1-6 NA TRBV28 NA CASIEGAYSNSPLHF TGTGCCAGCATAGAAGGGGCCTACAGTAATTCACCCCTCCACTTT
TRBJ2-7 NA TRBV10-3 NA CAISDRGRTHYEQYF TGTGCCATCAGTGATAGGGGCAGGACCCACTACGAGCAGTACTTC
TRBJ2-2 NA TRBV6-5 TRBD2 CASTGLAGGAGELFF TGTGCCAGCACTGGACTAGCGGGAGGAGCCGGGGAGCTGTTTTTT
TRBJ2-5 NA TRBV7-9 TRBD1 CASSPGQGAPGGETQYF TGTGCCAGCAGCCCGGGACAGGGGGCGCCGGGGGGAGAGACCCAGTACTTC
TRBJ1-5 once TRBV19 NA CASSLGGAQPQHF TGTGCCAGTAGCCTGGGGGGTGCTCAGCCCCAGCATTTT
TRBJ2-2 NA TRBV7-7 TRBD1 CASSSGTGIGELFF TGTGCCAGCAGCTCAGGGACAGGGATCGGGGAGCTGTTTTTT
TRBJ2-7 NA TRBV28 TRBD1 CASSSQGFSYEQYF TGTGCCAGCAGTTCACAGGGGTTCAGCTACGAGCAGTACTTC
TRBJ2-7 NA TRBV27 TRBD2 CASSLLAGVVYEQYF TGTGCCAGCAGTTTACTAGCGGGAGTCGTCTACGAGCAGTACTTC
TRBJ2-7 NA TRBV10-3 TRBD2 CAITSAGPNYEQYF TGTGCCATCACTTCAGCGGGACCGAACTACGAGCAGTACTTC
TRBJ2-7 NA TRBV6-2/TRBV6-3 NA CASSYGLAGSYEQYF TGTGCCAGCAGTTATGGGCTAGCCGGGTCCTACGAGCAGTACTTC
TRBJ2-2 NA TRBV18 TRBD2 CASSLHSGYDTGELFF TGTGCCAGCTCACTTCATAGCGGGTACGACACCGGGGAGCTGTTTTTT
TRBJ2-3 NA TRBV4-2 TRBD1 CASSQPGQGGADTQYF TGTGCCAGCAGCCAGCCGGGACAGGGGGGTGCAGATACGCAGTATTTT
TRBJ2-7 NA TRBV5-1 TRBD1 CASSPGQVAPYEQYF TGCGCCAGCAGCCCGGGACAGGTCGCCCCATACGAGCAGTACTTC
TRBJ1-1 NA TRBV20-1 NA CSASPGFKNTEAFF TGCAGTGCTAGTCCAGGGTTCAAGAACACTGAAGCTTTCTTT
TRBJ1-2 once TRBV15 NA CATSTPAAGSYGYTF TGTGCCACCAGCACACCTGCGGCTGGGAGCTATGGCTACACCTTC
TRBJ2-5 NA TRBV9 TRBD1 CASSVGGTGGETQYF TGTGCCAGCAGCGTAGGGGGGACAGGGGGAGAGACCCAGTACTTC
TRBJ2-2 NA TRBV9 TRBD2 CASSALAGGPIGELFF TGTGCCAGCAGCGCCTTAGCGGGAGGGCCTATCGGGGAGCTGTTTTTT